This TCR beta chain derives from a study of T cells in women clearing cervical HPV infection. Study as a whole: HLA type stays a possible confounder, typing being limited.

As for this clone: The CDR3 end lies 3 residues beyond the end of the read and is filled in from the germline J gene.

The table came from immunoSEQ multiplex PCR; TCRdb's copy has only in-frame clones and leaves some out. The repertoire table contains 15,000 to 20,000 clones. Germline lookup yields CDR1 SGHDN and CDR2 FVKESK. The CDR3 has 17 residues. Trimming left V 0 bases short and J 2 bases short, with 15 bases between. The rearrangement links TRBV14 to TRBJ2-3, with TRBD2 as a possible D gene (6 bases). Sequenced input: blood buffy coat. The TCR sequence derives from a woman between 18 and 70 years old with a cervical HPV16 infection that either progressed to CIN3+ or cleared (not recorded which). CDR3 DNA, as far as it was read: TGTGCCAGCAGCCAAGAAGGCGGGGATACCTTCACAGATACG. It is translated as CASSQEGGDTFTDT. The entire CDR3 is CASSQEGGDTFTDTQYF.